The present T cell receptor beta chain was sequenced within a study of long-term antiretroviral therapy in people with HIV. Whole-study context: Initial samples were collected about a decade before the 2015 immediate-ART recommendation. Study conclusions and caveats: Repertoire composition at all time points was dominated by clones that had expanded before ART.

The content of samples before DNA extraction was roughly 0.95-10 million cryopreserved PBMC. The germline V and J ends were trimmed by 0 bases and 3 bases, with 9 bases remaining between them. The CDR3 totals 14 residues. Germline lookup yields CDR1 GTSNPN and CDR2 SVGIG (reference sequence). At the survey level, the v3.0 immunoSEQ assay was run. Repertoires were generated with immunoSEQ multiplex PCR, while TCRdb's copy carries only in-frame clones and drops some. This sample has 35,000 or so clones; over 90% occur once, and the top ten carry 3.6%. Comment on this clone: Antigen: not known.

The V gene is TRBV30, the J gene TRBJ1-3; D remains unclear. The source material was unsorted PBMCs, sampled 4.1 years after starting antiretroviral therapy. The clonotype originates from a woman between 45 and 60 years old with HIV. The CDR3 loop reads CAWSVIQYGNTIYF. The CDR3 DNA reads TGTGCCTGGAGTGTCATCCAGTATGGAAACACCATATATTTT.